This T cell receptor (beta chain) stems from a study of blood T cell repertoires in COVID-19. At the level of the study: Donors in the United States, Italy and Spain gave samples during acute or convalescent COVID-19.

The method was immunoSEQ multiplex PCR; TCRdb's version includes in-frame clones alone and lacks a portion of them. The sample records about 68,000 clones, around 84% being singletons. J lost 6 bases, V lost 0 bases, and 4 bases had no gene match. CDR3 size: 14 residues. Germline values: CDR1 LGHNA, CDR2 YNFKEQ. Relative to its sample, this clone is medium-sized. This clonotype was obtained from a man in his forties or fifties with acute or convalescent COVID-19. The sample comprised peripheral blood. J is TRBJ1-2 and V is TRBV4-2; 7 bases map to TRBD1. CDR3 DNA: TGTGCCAGCAGCCAAGAAAAGGGGGCGGATGGCTACACCTTC. Its protein product is CASSQEKGADGYTF.